This T cell receptor beta chain originates from a study of blood T cell repertoires in COVID-19. Study background: Italy, Spain and the United States were the sources of the convalescent and acute COVID-19 samples. PBMCs, B-cell-depleted T cells, or T cells provided the cDNA or gDNA that made up the material.

Germline values: CDR1 MNHNS, CDR2 SASEGT. V was pared by 1 base and J by 6 bases, with 10 bases of the junction left unmatched. CDR3 size: 17 residues. Original data processing: Nucleated cell counts were estimated from reference gene primer amplification. Sequenced by immunoSEQ multiplex PCR; TCRdb stores in-frame clones only, minus some. The D gene and trimming were derived from the DNA, and the V and J assignments and clone size from that table. The sample lists some 200,000 clones; 88% were seen once. The sequenced sample was peripheral blood. This sequence joins TRBV6-1 and TRBJ2-1, with TRBD1 matching over 9 bases. The source is a man aged 18 to 35 with active or convalescent COVID-19. The CDR3 bases are TGTGCCAGCAGTGAAGAAACGGGACAGGGACCCCGCAATGAGCAGTTCTTC. Translation gives CASSEETGQGPRNEQFF.